This T cell receptor (beta chain) was captured by sequencing in a study of blood T cell repertoires in COVID-19. Sequencing was performed with immunoSEQ multiplex PCR; in TCRdb, only in-frame clones are kept and a portion is missing. The sample holds 100,000 or so clones; 80% to 85% are singletons and the top ten take about 16%. Germline V gives CDR1 MRHNA, CDR2 SNTAGT. This CDR3 region has 15 residues. The V gene lost 6 bases and the J gene lost 5 bases, with 20 bases spanning the gap. The TCR originated in a woman older than 75 with acute or convalescent COVID-19. The sequenced sample consisted of peripheral blood. The gene calls are TRBV6-4 and TRBJ2-7, with D perhaps matching TRBD1 (5 bases). The CDR3 is CASRGVVETLNEQYV. DNA for the CDR3: TGTGCCAGCAGAGGGGTCGTGGAGACTCTCAACGAGCAGTACGTC.